This TCR beta chain is from a study of T cells in Graves' hyperthyroidism and ophthalmopathy. Amplified TCR beta CDR3 regions came from RNA transcripts. First-round RT-PCR of the TCR CDR3 relied on the HTBI primer set. TCRdb itself ran the multiplex PCR reads through MiXCR, one entry per CDR3 protein. The sample holds under 350,000 distinct CDR3 sequences, about an eighth seen once. In this sample, this clonotype turned up a few times. The sequencing input was blood. The sequence was collected from a woman aged 25 to 39 with Graves' hyperthyroidism that later progressed to Graves' ophthalmopathy.

The CDR3 DNA is TGTGCCACCAGTAGTCCGGGGACGGACGAGCAGTACTTC. Protein product: CATSSPGTDEQYF. The V and J genes are TRBV24-1 and TRBJ2-7, with D possibly being TRBD1 or TRBD2 (5 bases each). Trimming took off 6 bases at V and 5 bases at J, with 13 bases between the two ends. The CDR3 loop spans 13 amino acids. Per the germline V gene, CDR1 is KGHDR and CDR2 is SFDVKD.